The 8 T cell receptor beta chains given below trace back to one sample, sequenced in a study of T cells after yellow fever vaccination. TCRdb ran MiXCR on the 5' RACE reads and lists one entry per CDR3 protein. The table has some 350,000 distinct CDR3 sequences, roughly 4.3% seen once. The material was PBMCs, obtained 5 days after the yellow fever booster vaccination. These receptors all come from a man aged 18 to 29 who received the YFV17D yellow fever vaccine.

V gene TRBV5-1 combines with J gene TRBJ1-2; D is uncertain. Germline loops: CDR1 SGHRS, CDR2 YFSETQ. The CDR3 sequence is 15 residues long. With 0 bases removed from V and 3 bases from J, the gap between germline ends came to 12 bases. The CDR3, as DNA: TGCGCCAGCAGCTTGGGCGGGGAAGGAGACTATGGCTACACCTTC. Protein product: CASSLGGEGDYGYTF.

This chain connects TRBV18 to TRBJ1-5, with unresolved D. CDR3 size: 13 residues. Germline CDR1 KGHSH, CDR2 LQKENI. Trimming removed 2 bases from V and 9 bases from J, with 11 bases in between. The DNA of the CDR3 is TGTGCCAGCTCACCAGACCCCGGCCGGCCCCAGCATTTT. Residues: CASSPDPGRPQHF.

The chain couples TRBV6-5 to TRBJ1-5; D call uncertain. This CDR3 comprises 13 residues. The germline V gene has CDR1 MNHEY and CDR2 SVGAGI. The V gene lost 5 bases and the J gene lost 5 bases, with 10 bases spanning the gap. The CDR3, as DNA: TGTGCCAGCAGTAGTGGGCCTTATCAGCCCCAGCATTTT. The encoded protein is CASSSGPYQPQHF.

This clonotype has just a few counts. The V and J genes are TRBV5-4 and TRBJ2-1; TRBD1 matches at 8 bases. This CDR3 is 19 amino acids long. J lost 4 bases, V lost 5 bases, and 20 bases had no gene match. CDR1 SGHNT and CDR2 YYREEE come from the germline V gene (reference sequence). The CDR3 here is CASRYGGTGPSDPYNEQFF. The CDR3 bases are TGTGCCAGCAGATATGGCGGGACAGGCCCTTCTGACCCTTACAATGAGCAGTTCTTC.

This chain connects TRBV5-1 to TRBJ2-7; tentative D call: TRBD2 (5 bases). The germline gives CDR1 SGHRS, CDR2 YFSETQ. This CDR3 region has 15 residues. Trimming pared 0 bases from V and 0 bases from J, leaving 10 bases between. CDR3 amino acids: CASSLDPGSSYEQYV. CDR3 DNA: TGCGCCAGCAGCTTGGATCCGGGAAGCTCCTACGAGCAGTACGTC.

This clonotype appeared many times. The rearrangement links TRBV6-6 to TRBJ1-3; tentatively, D is TRBD1 (6 bases). Germline-derived CDR1 and CDR2 are MNHNY and SVGAGI (reference sequence). The V end was cut by 6 bases, the J end by 0 bases, with 9 bases between. This CDR3 contains 14 residues. In DNA, the CDR3 is TGTGCCAGCAGGCCGGGACACTCTGGAAACACCATATATTTT. Translation gives CASRPGHSGNTIYF.

This chain links TRBV12-2 with TRBJ1-6; TRBD1 was called by the table and not checked on the DNA. TRBV12-2 is listed as a pseudogene. The CDR3 totals 15 residues. The CDR3 DNA reads TGTGCAAGTCGCTTAGCGGACAGGGAAAATTCACCCCTCCACTTT. Translation: CASRLADRENSPLHF.

This clonotype was counted many times. The chain links TRBV20-1 to TRBJ2-2; the D is unclear. The germline V gene has CDR1 DFQATT and CDR2 SNEGSKA (reference sequence). This CDR3 has 13 residues. Trimming stripped 0 bases from V and 5 bases from J, with 7 bases between. This chain's CDR3 is CSARDFGTGELFF. DNA of the CDR3: TGCAGTGCTAGAGATTTCGGAACCGGGGAGCTGTTTTTT.